This TCR beta chain was retrieved from a study of blood T cell repertoires in COVID-19. The overall study: The study drew acute and convalescent COVID-19 samples from the United States, Italy and Spain.

Data came from immunoSEQ multiplex PCR; TCRdb stores just in-frame clones and leaves some out. The table includes some 340,000 clones, more than 85% detected once. Donors were grouped by their self-reported clinical history. Exposed enrollees encountered a COVID-19 case at some point within 2 weeks before study entry. The CDR3 runs to 13 residues. Germline CDR1 is SEHNR and CDR2 is FQNEAQ (reference sequence). Between the trimmed V and J ends, which lost 6 bases and 6 bases, there was a span of 15 bases. Sequencing was done on a sample of PBMCs or T cells enriched from blood (not recorded which). The chain links TRBV7-9 to TRBJ2-7; D gene ambiguous. This sequence originates from a woman aged 25 to 39 who had been exposed to COVID-19. The CDR3 nucleotides are TGTGCCAGCAGGTCTGCGGAAAGGCTCGAGCAGTACTTC. Encoded protein: CASRSAERLEQYF.